The entry below gives a single TCR beta chain sequence along with its context. The length of the CDR3 is 14 residues. Germline CDR1 GTSNPN, CDR2 SVGIG (reference sequence). V was shortened by 0 bases and J by 0 bases, with 8 bases between the two germline ends. The data were obtained in a study of cytomegalovirus exposure and HLA in healthy donors. The primer mix had 60 Vbeta and 13 Jbeta primers. TCRdb keeps only in-frame clones here, not all; method: immunoSEQ multiplex PCR. The sample carries approximately 190,000 clones, 83% recorded once. The specimen sequenced was PBMCs. This chain links TRBV30 with TRBJ1-2; D is unresolved. The TCR comes from a man between 35 and 55 years old in good health and CMV-seropositive. As DNA, the CDR3 is TGTGCCTGGAGTGTAGTTCCAGCTAACTATGGCTACACCTTC. Residues: CAWSVVPANYGYTF.